This TCR beta chain was observed in a study of T-cell memory formation after mild COVID-19. Constant-segment primers and 5'RACE yielded cDNA libraries for TCR alpha and TCR beta, each carrying sample barcodes and UMIs. A single record per CDR3 protein comes from TCRdb applying MiXCR to the 5' RACE reads. The sample lists roughly 130,000 distinct CDR3 sequences, over 15% occurring once. Looked up from germline, CDR1 is MNHEY and CDR2 is SVGAGI. The length of the CDR3 is 14 residues. Comment on this clonotype: Its antigen is as yet unknown. Compared with germline, one end of the junction differs, possibly owing to a read error.

Study-wide findings and caveats: Second-wave clones reaching peak frequency on day 37 lacked confirmed SARS-CoV-2 specificity. Pre-infection memory held some responding clones, suggesting pre-existing cross-reactive T cells responded.

Sample: PBMCs or a T cell subset sorted from them (not recorded which). The TCR originated in a man aged 18 to 30 who had mild COVID-19 (a few samples of this study predate the infection). Cell type and time point are not known. The rearrangement links TRBV6-5 to TRBJ1-2, with 7 positions matching TRBD1. CDR3 loop: CASSYRKGAYGYTF. The DNA of the CDR3 is TGTGCCAGTAGTTACAGGAAGGGGGCTTATGGCTACACCTTC.